The next 2 T cell receptor beta chains were all read from a single sample in a study of Tregs in tolerant kidney transplant recipients. Repertoires were generated with immunoSEQ multiplex PCR, while TCRdb's copy carries only in-frame clones and drops some. The sample data list around 48,000 clones. The material was CD4+ T cells from blood, obtained before the transplant. These receptors all come from a human donor who received a combined kidney and bone marrow transplant.

In the case of this clone: From the germline J gene comes the end of the CDR3, since the read stops 3 residues before it. The chain couples TRBV6-1 to TRBJ2-7; D might be TRBD2 (5 bases). CDR3 length: 14 residues. Trimming cost V 3 bases and J 4 bases, with 13 bases left between them. The germline gives CDR1 MNHNS, CDR2 SASEGT. CDR3 DNA, as far as it was read: TGTGCCAGCAGTGACGCCGGACTGCTGTACGAG. Amino acids: CASSDAGLLYE. From start to end, the CDR3 is CASSDAGLLYEQYF.

As for this clone: The DNA ends 3 residues before the CDR3 does, and the rest of the CDR3 is filled in from the germline J gene. V gene TRBV7-3 combines with J gene TRBJ2-3, with TRBD2 as a possible D gene (6 bases). The CDR3 is 14 amino acids. Trimming removed 5 bases at V and 1 base at J, with 10 bases between. Germline CDR1 SGHTA, CDR2 FQGTGA. This CDR3 is CASSAWGGTDTQYF. The covered CDR3 bases are TGTGCCAGCAGCGCTTGGGGGGGCACAGATACG.